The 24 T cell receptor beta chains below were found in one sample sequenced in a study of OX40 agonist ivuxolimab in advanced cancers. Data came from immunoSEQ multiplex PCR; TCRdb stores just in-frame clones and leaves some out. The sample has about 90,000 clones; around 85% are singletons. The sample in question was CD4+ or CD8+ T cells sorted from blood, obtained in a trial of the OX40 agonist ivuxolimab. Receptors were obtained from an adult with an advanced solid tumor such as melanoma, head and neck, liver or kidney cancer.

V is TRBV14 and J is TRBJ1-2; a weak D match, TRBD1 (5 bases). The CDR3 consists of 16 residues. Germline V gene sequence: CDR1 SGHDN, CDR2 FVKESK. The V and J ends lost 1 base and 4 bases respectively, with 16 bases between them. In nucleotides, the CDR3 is TGTGCCAGCAGCCAAGGGGGCAGGGTCCAGCTCTATGGCTACACCTTC. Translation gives CASSQGGRVQLYGYTF. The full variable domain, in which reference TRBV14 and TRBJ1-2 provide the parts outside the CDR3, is EAGVTQFPSHSVIEKGQTVTLRCDPISGHDNLYWYRRVMGKEIKFLLHFVKESKQDESGMPNNRFLAERTGGTYSTLKVQPAELEDSGVYFCASSQGGRVQLYGYTFGSGTRLTVV.

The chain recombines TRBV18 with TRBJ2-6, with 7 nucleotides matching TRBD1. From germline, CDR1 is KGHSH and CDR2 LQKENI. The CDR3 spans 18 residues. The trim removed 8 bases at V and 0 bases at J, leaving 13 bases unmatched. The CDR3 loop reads CASPNAGTVPSGANVLTF. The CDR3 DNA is TGTGCCAGCCCAAACGCCGGGACAGTACCCTCTGGGGCCAACGTCCTGACTTTC.

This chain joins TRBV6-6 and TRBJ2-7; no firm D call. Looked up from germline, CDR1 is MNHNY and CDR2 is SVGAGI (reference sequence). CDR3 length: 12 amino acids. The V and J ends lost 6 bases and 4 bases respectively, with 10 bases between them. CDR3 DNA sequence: TGTGCCAGCAGCGAAGGCGTATACGAGCAGTACTTC. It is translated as CASSEGVYEQYF.

The CDR3 sequence is CASSLGRTGTGELFF. The CDR3 nucleotides are TGCGCCAGCAGCTTGGGGCGCACAGGTACCGGGGAGCTGTTTTTT. This chain connects TRBV5-1 to TRBJ2-2, with D possibly being TRBD1 (5 bases). Looked up from germline, CDR1 is SGHRS and CDR2 is YFSETQ. Trimming shortened V by 0 bases and J by 5 bases, and 11 bases separated the two germline ends. The CDR3 contains 15 residues. The full variable domain, in which reference TRBV5-1 and TRBJ2-2 provide the parts outside the CDR3, is KAGVTQTPRYLIKTRGQQVTLSCSPISGHRSVSWYQQTPGQGLQFLFEYFSETQRNKGNFPGRFSGRQFSNSRSEMNVSTLELGDSALYLCASSLGRTGTGELFFGEGSRLTVL.

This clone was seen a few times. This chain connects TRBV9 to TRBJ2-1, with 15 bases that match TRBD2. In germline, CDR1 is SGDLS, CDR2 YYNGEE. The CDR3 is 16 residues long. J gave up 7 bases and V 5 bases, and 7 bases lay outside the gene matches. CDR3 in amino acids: CASSHGLAGGINEQFF. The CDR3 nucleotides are TGTGCCAGCAGTCATGGACTAGCGGGAGGGATAAATGAGCAGTTCTTC. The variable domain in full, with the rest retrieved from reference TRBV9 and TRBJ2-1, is DSGVTQTPKHLITATGQRVTLRCSPRSGDLSVYWYQQSLDQGLQFLIQYYNGEERAKGNILERFSAQQFPDLHSELNLSSLELGDSALYFCASSHGLAGGINEQFFGPGTRLTVL.

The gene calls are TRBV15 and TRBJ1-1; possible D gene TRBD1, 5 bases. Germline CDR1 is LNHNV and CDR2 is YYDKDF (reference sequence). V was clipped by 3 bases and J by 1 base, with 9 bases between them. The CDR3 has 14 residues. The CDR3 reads CATSRGTANTEAFF. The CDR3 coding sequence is TGTGCCACCAGCAGGGGGACGGCGAACACTGAAGCTTTCTTT.

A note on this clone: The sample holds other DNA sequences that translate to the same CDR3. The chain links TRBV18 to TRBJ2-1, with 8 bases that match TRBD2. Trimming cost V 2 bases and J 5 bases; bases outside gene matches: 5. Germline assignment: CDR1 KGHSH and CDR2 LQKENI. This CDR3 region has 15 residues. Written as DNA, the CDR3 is TGTGCCAGCTCACCAGGGCTAGCGGGCGACAATGAGCAGTTCTTC. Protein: CASSPGLAGDNEQFF.

CDR3: CAINVGPYNEQFF. CDR3 sequence (DNA): TGTGCCATCAACGTGGGGCCCTACAATGAGCAGTTCTTC. This rearrangement joins TRBV10-3 to TRBJ2-1; a weak D match, TRBD1 (5 bases). The length of the CDR3 is 13 residues. Germline CDR1 is ENHRY and CDR2 is SYGVKD. The V end was cut by 7 bases, the J end by 2 bases, with 9 bases between.

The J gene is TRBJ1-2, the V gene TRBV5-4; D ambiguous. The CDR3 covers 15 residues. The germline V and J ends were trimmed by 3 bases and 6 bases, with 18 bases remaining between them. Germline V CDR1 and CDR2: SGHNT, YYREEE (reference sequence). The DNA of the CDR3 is TGTGCCAGCAGCTCCCCGAATGGGATCGTGGATGGCTACACCTTC. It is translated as CASSSPNGIVDGYTF.

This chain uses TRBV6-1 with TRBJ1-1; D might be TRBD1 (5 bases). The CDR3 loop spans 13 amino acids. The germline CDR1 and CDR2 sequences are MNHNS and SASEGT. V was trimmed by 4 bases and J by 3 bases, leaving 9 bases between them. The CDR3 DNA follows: TGTGCCAGCAGTGCGCAGGGCTACACTGAAGCTTTCTTT. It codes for CASSAQGYTEAFF.

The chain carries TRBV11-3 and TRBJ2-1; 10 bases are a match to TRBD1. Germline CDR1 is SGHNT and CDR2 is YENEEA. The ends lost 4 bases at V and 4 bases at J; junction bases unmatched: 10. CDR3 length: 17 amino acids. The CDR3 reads CASSSTVGTGVYNEQFF. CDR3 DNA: TGTGCCAGCAGCTCGACGGTAGGGACAGGGGTGTACAATGAGCAGTTCTTC.

This CDR3 reads CASSLMFYEQYV. The CDR3 region has the DNA TGTGCCAGCAGCTTGATGTTCTACGAGCAGTACGTC. The V and J genes are TRBV5-8 and TRBJ2-7; unclear D gene. V was trimmed by 1 base and J by 3 bases, leaving 5 bases between them. The CDR3 consists of 12 residues. CDR1 is SGHTS and CDR2 is YDEGEE in the germline V gene.

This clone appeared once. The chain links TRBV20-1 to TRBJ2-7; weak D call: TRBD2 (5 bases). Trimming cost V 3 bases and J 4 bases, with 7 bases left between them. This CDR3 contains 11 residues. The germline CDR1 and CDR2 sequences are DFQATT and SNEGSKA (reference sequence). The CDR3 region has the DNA TGCAGTGCTAGTCGCGGGTACGAGCAGTACTTC. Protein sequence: CSASRGYEQYF.

The CDR3 loop is CASRQDRAIAGELFF. The CDR3 region has the DNA TGTGCCAGCAGGCAGGACAGGGCGATCGCCGGGGAGCTGTTTTTT. The chain uses TRBV2 and TRBJ2-2; TRBD1 agrees at 8 bases. The CDR3 sequence is 15 residues long. Germline values: CDR1 SNHLY, CDR2 FYNNEI. Trimming removed 6 bases from V and 6 bases from J; junction bases left unmatched: 9.

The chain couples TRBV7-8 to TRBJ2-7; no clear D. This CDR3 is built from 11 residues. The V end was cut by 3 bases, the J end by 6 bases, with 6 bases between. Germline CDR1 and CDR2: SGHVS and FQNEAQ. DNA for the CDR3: TGTGCCAGCAGCTTGGAACGCGAGCAGTACTTC. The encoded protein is CASSLEREQYF.

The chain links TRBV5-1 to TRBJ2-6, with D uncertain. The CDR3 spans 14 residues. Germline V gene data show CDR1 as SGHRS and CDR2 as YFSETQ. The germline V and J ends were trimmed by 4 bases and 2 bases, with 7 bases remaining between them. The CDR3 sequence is CASSPSTGANVLTF. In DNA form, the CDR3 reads TGCGCCAGCAGCCCCTCTACTGGGGCCAACGTCCTGACTTTC.

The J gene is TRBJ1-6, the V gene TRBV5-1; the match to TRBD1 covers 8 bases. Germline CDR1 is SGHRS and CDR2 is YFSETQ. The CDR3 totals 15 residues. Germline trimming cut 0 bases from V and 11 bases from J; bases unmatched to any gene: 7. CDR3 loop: CASSLVGRGRAPLHF. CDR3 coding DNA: TGCGCCAGCAGCTTGGTTGGCAGGGGGCGCGCACCCCTCCACTTT.

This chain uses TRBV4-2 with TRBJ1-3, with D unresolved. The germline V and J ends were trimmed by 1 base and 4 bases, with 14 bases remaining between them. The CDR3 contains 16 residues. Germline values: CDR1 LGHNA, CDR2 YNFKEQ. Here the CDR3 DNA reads TGTGCCAGCAGCCAAGTCGTGCAGGATAGCGGAAACACCATATATTTT. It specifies CASSQVVQDSGNTIYF.

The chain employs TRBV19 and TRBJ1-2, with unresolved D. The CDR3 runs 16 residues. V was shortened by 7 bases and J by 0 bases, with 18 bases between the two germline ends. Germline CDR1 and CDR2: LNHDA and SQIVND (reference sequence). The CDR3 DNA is TGTGCCAGTACCATAGGGCCAGCCGATTCTAACTATGGCTACACCTTC. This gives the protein CASTIGPADSNYGYTF. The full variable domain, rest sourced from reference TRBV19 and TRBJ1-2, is DGGITQSPKYLFRKEGQNVTLSCEQNLNHDAMYWYRQDPGQGLRLIYYSQIVNDFQKGDIAEGYSVSREKKESFPLTVTSAQKNPTAFYLCASTIGPADSNYGYTFGSGTRLTVV.

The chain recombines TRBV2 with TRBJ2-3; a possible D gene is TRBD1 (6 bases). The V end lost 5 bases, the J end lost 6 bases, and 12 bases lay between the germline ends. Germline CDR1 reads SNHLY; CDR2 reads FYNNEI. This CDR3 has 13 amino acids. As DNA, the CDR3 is TGTGCCAGCAGTTCTACAGGGTACGATACGCAGTATTTT. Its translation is CASSSTGYDTQYF.

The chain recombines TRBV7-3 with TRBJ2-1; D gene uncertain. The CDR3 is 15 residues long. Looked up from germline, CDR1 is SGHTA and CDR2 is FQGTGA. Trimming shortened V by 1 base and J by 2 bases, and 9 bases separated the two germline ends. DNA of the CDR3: TGTGCCAGCAGCTTAATGGCTATCACCTACAATGAGCAGTTCTTC. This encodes CASSLMAITYNEQFF.

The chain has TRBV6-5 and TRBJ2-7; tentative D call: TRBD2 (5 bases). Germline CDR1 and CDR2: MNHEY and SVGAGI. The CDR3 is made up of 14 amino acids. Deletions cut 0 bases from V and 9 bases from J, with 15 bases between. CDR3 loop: CASSYSKPAGGQYF. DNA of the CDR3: TGTGCCAGCAGTTACTCGAAGCCGGCGGGTGGGCAGTACTTC.

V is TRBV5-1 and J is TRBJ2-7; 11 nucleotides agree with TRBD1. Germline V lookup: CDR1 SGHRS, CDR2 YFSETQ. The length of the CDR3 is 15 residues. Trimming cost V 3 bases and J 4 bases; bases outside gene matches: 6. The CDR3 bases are TGCGCCAGCAGCTACGGACAGGGGGCGGGGTACGAGCAGTACGTC. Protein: CASSYGQGAGYEQYV.

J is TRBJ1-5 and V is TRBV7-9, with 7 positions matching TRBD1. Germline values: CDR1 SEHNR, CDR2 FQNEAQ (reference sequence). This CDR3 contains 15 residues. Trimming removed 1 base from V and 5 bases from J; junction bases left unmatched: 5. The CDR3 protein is CASSLGQGRDQPQHF. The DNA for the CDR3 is TGTGCCAGCAGCTTAGGACAGGGAAGGGATCAGCCCCAGCATTTT.